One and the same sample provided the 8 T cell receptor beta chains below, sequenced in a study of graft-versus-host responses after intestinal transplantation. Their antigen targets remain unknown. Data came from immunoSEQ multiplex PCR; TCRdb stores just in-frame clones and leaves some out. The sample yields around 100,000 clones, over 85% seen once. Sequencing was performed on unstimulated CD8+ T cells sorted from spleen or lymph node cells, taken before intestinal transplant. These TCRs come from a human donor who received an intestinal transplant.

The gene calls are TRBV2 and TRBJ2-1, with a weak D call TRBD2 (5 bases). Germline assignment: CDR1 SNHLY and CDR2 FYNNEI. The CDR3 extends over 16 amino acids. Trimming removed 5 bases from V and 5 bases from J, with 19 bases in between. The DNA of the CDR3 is TGTGCCAGCAGTAGAGGACCGGGATCTCTTAACAATGAGCAGTTCTTC. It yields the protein CASSRGPGSLNNEQFF.

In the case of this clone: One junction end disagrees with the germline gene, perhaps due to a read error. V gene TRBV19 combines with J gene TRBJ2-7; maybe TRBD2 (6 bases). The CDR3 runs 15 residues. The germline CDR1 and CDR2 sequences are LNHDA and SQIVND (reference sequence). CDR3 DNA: TGTACCAGTAGTATTTACTCCGGGAGCAACTACGAGCAGTACTTC. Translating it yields CTSSIYSGSNYEQYF.

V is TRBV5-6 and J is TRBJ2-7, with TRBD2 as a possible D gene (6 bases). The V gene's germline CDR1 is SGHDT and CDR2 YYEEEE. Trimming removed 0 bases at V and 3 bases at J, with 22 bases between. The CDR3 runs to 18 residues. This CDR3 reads CASSLGLVGEGWYYEQYF. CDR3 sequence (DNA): TGTGCCAGCAGCTTGGGACTAGTGGGAGAAGGTTGGTACTACGAGCAGTACTTC.

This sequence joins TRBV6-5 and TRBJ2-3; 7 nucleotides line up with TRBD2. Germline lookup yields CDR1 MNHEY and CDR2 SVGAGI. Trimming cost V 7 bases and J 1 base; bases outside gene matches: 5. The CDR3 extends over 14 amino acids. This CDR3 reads CASNNAGGTDTQYF. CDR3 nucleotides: TGTGCCAGCAATAACGCGGGGGGCACAGATACGCAGTATTTT.

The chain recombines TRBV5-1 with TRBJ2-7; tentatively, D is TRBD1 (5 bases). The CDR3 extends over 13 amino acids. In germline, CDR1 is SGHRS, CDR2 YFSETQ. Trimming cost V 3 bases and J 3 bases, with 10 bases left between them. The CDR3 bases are TGCGCCAGCAGCTCCCAGACAGTCTACGAGCAGTACTTC. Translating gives CASSSQTVYEQYF. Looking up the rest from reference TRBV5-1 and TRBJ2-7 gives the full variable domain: KAGVTQTPRYLIKTRGQQVTLSCSPISGHRSVSWYQQTPGQGLQFLFEYFSETQRNKGNFPGRFSGRQFSNSRSEMNVSTLELGDSALYLCASSSQTVYEQYFGPGTRLTVT.

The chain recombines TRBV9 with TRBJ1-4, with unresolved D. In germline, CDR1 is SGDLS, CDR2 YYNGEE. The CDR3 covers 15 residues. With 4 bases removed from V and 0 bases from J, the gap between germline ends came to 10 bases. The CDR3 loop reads CASSSGTSTNEKLFF. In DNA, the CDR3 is TGTGCCAGCAGCTCCGGAACCTCAACTAATGAAAAACTGTTTTTT.

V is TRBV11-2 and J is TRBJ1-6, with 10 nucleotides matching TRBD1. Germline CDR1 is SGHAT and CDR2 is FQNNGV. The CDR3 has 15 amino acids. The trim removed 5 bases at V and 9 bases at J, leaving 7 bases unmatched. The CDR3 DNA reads TGTGCCAGCAGCGCCTCCGGGACAGGGGTTTCACCCCTCCACTTT. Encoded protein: CASSASGTGVSPLHF.

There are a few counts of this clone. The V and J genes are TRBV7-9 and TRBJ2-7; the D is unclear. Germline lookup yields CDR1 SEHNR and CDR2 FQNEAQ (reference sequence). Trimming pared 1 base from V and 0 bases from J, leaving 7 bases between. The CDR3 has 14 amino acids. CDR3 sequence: CASSLGGNSYEQYF. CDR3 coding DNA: TGTGCCAGCAGCTTAGGGGGAAACTCCTACGAGCAGTACTTC.